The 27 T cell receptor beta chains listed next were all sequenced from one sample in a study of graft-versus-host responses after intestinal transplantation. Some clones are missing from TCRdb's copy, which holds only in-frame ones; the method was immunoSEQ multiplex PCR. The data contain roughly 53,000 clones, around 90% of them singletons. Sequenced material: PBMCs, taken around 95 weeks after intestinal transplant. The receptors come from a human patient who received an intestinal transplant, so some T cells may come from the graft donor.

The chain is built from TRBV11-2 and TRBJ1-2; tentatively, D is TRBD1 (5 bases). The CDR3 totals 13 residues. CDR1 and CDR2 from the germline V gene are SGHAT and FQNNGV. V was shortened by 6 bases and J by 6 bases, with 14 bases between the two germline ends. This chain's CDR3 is CASRGRGRDGYTF. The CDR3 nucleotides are TGTGCCAGCAGGGGGAGGGGTAGGGATGGCTACACCTTC.

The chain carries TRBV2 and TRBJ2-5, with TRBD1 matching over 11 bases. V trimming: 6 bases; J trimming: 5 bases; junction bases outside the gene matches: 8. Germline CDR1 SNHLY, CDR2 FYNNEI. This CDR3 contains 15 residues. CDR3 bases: TGTGCCAGCAGAGGACAGGGGGCGCCCGGGGAGACCCAGTACTTC. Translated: CASRGQGAPGETQYF. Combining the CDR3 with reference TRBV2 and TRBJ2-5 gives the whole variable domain EPEVTQTPSHQVTQMGQEVILRCVPISNHLYFYWYRQILGQKVEFLVSFYNNEISEKSEIFDDQFSVERPDGSNFTLKIRSTKLEDSAMYFCASRGQGAPGETQYFGPGTRLLVL.

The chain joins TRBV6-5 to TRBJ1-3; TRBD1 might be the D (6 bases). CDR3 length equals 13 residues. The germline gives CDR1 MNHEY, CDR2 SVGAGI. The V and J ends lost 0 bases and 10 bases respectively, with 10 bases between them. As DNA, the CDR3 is TGTGCCAGCAGTTACTCTGGGCAGGGGACCATATATTTT. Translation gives CASSYSGQGTIYF.

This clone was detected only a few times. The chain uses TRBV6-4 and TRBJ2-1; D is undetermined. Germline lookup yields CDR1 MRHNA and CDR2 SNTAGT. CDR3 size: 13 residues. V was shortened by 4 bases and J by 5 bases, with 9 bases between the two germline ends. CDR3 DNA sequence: TGTGCCAGCAGTGCCGGCTCAAACAATGAGCAGTTCTTC. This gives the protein CASSAGSNNEQFF.

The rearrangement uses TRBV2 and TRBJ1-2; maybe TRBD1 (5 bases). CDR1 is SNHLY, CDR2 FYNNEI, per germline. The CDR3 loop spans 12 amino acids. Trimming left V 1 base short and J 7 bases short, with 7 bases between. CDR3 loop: CASSEEGVGYTF. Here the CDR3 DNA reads TGTGCCAGCAGTGAAGAAGGGGTTGGCTACACCTTC.

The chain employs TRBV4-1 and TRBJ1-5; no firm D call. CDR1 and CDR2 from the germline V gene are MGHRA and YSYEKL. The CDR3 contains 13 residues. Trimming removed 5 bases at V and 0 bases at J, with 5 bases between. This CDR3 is CASSSYSNQPQHF. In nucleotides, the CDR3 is TGCGCCAGCAGCTCATATAGCAATCAGCCCCAGCATTTT.

The CDR3 spells CASSYGLSNQPQHF. CDR3 nucleotide sequence: TGTGCCAGCAGCTACGGGTTGTCGAATCAGCCCCAGCATTTT. The chain carries TRBV5-5 and TRBJ1-5, with D uncertain. Trimming shortened V by 3 bases and J by 4 bases, and 11 bases separated the two germline ends. Germline V gene sequence: CDR1 SGHKS, CDR2 YYEKEE (reference sequence). The CDR3 has 14 residues.

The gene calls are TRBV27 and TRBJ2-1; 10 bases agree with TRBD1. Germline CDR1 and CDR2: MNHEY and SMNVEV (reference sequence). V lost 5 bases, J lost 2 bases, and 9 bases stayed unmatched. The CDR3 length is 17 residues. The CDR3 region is CASSIHPDRGPYNEQFF. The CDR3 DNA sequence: TGTGCCAGCAGTATACACCCCGACAGGGGGCCCTACAATGAGCAGTTCTTC.

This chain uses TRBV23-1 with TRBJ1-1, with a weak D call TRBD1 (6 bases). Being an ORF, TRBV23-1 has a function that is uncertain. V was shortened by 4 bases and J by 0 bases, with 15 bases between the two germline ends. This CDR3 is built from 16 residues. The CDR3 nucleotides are TGCGCCAGCAGTCTGGGGGGCACTGTGATGAACACTGAAGCTTTCTTT. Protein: CASSLGGTVMNTEAFF.

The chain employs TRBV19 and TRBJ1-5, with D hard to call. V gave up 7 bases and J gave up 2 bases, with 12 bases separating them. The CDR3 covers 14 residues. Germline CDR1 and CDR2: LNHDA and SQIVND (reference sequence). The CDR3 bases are TGTGCCAGTAAGATTCATGTTGGCAATCAGCCCCAGCATTTT. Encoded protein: CASKIHVGNQPQHF.

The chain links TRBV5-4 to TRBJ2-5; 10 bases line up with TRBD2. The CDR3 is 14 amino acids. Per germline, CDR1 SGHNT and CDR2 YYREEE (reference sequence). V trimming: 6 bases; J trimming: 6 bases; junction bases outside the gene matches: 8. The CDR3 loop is CASKPAGGGKTQYF. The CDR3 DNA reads TGTGCCAGCAAGCCAGCGGGGGGGGGAAAGACCCAGTACTTC.

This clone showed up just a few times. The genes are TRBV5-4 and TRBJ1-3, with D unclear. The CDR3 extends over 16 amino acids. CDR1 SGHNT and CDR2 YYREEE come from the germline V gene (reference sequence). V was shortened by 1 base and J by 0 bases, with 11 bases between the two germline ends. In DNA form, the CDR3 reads TGTGCCAGCAGCTTGTTGGCAGGAGGCTCTGGAAACACCATATATTTT. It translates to CASSLLAGGSGNTIYF.

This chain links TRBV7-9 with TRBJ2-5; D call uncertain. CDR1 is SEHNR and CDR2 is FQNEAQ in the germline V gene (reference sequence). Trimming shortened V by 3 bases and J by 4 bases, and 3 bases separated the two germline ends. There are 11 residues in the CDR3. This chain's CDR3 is CASSFRETQYF. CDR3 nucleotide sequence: TGTGCCAGCAGCTTCCGAGAGACCCAGTACTTC.

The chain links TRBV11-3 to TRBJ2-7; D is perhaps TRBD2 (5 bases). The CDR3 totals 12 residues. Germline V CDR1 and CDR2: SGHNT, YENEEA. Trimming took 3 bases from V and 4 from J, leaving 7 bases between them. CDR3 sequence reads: CASSFRGYEQYF. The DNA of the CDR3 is TGTGCCAGCAGCTTCCGAGGGTACGAGCAGTACTTC. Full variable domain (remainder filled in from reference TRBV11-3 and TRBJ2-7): EAGVVQSPRYKIIEKKQPVAFWCNPISGHNTLYWYLQNLGQGPELLIRYENEEAVDDSQLPKDRFSAERLKGVDSTLKIQPAELGDSAVYLCASSFRGYEQYFGPGTRLTVT.

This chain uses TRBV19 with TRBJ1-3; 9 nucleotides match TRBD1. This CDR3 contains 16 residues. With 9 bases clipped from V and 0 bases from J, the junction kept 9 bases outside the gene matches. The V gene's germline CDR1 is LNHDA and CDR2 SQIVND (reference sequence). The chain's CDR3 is CASLDRGGSSGNTIYF. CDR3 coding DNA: TGTGCCAGCCTCGACAGGGGGGGGAGCTCTGGAAACACCATATATTTT.

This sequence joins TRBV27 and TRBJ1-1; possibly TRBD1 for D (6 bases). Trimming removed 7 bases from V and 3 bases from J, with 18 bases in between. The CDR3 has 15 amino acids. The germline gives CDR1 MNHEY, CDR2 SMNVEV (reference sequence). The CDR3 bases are TGTGCCAGCACTATTCGGGGGGGCGCGGACACTGAAGCTTTCTTT. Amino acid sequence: CASTIRGGADTEAFF.

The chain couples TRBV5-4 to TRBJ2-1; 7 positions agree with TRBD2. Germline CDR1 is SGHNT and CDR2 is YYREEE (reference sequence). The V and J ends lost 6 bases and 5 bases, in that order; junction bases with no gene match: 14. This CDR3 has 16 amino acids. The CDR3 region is CASTPRGIGGDNEQFF. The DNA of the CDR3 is TGTGCCAGCACCCCAAGAGGGATTGGGGGGGACAATGAGCAGTTCTTC.

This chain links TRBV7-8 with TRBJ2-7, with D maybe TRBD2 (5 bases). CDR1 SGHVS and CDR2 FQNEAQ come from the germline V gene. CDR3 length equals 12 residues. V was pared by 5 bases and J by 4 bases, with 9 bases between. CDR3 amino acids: CASSARAYEQYF. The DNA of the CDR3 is TGTGCCAGCAGCGCGCGGGCTTACGAGCAGTACTTC.

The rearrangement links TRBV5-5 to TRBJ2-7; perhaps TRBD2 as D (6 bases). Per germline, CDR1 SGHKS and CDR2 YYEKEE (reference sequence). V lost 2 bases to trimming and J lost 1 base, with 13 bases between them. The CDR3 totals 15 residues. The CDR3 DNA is TGTGCCAGCAGCTTTAGACCAGGGAGGTCCTACGAGCAGTACTTC. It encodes CASSFRPGRSYEQYF.

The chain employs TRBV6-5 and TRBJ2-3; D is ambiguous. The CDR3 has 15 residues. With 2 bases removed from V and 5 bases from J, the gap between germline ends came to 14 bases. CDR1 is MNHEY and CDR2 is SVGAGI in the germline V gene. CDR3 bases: TGTGCCAGCAGTTACCGTCTAGGAGTCGGAGATACGCAGTATTTT. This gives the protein CASSYRLGVGDTQYF.

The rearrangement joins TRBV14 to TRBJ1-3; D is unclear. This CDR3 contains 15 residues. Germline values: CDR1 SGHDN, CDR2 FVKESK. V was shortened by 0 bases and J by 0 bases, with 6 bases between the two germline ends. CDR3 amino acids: CASSQDLISGNTIYF. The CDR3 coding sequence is TGTGCCAGCAGCCAAGATTTGATCTCTGGAAACACCATATATTTT. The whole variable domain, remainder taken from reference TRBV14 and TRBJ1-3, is EAGVTQFPSHSVIEKGQTVTLRCDPISGHDNLYWYRRVMGKEIKFLLHFVKESKQDESGMPNNRFLAERTGGTYSTLKVQPAELEDSGVYFCASSQDLISGNTIYFGEGSWLTVV.

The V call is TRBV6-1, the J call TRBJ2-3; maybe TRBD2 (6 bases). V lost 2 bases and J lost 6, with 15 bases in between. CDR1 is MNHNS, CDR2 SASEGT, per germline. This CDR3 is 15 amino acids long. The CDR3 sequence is CASSERTTARDTQYF. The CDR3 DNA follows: TGTGCCAGCAGTGAAAGGACTACCGCCAGGGATACGCAGTATTTT.

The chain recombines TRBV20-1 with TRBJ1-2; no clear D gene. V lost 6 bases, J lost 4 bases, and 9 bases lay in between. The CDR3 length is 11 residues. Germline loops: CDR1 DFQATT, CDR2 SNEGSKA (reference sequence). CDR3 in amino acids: CSAIDLYGYTF. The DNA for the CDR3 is TGCAGTGCCATTGACCTCTATGGCTACACCTTC.

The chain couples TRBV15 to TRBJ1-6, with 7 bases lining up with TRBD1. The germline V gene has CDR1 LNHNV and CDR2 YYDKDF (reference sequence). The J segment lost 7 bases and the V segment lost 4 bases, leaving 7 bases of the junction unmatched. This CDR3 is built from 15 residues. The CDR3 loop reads CATSKGGGWNSPLHF. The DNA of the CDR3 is TGTGCCACCAGCAAGGGAGGGGGCTGGAATTCACCCCTCCACTTT.

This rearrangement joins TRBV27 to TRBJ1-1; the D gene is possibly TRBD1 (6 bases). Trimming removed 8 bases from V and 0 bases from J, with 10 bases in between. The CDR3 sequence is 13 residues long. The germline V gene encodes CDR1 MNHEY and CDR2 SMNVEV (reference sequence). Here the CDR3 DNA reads TGTGCCAGCCGACAGGCTATGAACACTGAAGCTTTCTTT. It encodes CASRQAMNTEAFF.

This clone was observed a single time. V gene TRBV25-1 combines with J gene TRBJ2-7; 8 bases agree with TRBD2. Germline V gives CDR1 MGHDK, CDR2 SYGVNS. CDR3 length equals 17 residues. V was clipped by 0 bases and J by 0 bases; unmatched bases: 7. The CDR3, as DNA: TGTGCCAGCAGTGAATATAACTTCCTAGCGGGCTCCTACGAGCAGTACTTC. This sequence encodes CASSEYNFLAGSYEQYF.

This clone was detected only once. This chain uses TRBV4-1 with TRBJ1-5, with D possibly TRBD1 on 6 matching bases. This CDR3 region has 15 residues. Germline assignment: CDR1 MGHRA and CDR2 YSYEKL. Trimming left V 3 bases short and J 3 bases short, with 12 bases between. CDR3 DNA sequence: TGCGCCAGCAGCCACTTTACAGGGTCCAATCAGCCCCAGCATTTT. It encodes CASSHFTGSNQPQHF.